The 27 T cell receptor beta chains below were found in one sample sequenced in a study of T-cell memory formation after mild COVID-19. One entry per CDR3 protein, called by TCRdb with MiXCR from the 5' RACE reads. The sample contains 300,000 to 350,000 distinct CDR3 sequences, just under 20% of which appear only once. Sequenced sample: PBMCs or a T cell subset sorted from them (not recorded which). The receptors derive from a young man who had mild COVID-19 (a few samples of this study predate the infection). Cell type and time point are not known.

This clonotype was counted only a few times. This sequence joins TRBV18 and TRBJ2-7; D tentatively reads TRBD1 or TRBD2 (5 bases each). V lost 0 bases to trimming and J lost 2 bases, with 8 bases between them. Germline V CDR1 and CDR2: KGHSH, LQKENI. This CDR3 is built from 14 residues. The CDR3 DNA reads as TGTGCCAGCTCACCACCGGGGGTTCCCTACGAGCAGTACTTC. This codes for CASSPPGVPYEQYF. Complete variable domain (other parts from reference TRBV18 and TRBJ2-7): NAGVMQNPRHLVRRRGQEARLRCSPMKGHSHVYWYRQLPEEGLKFMVYLQKENIIDESGMPKERFSAEFPKEGPSILRIQQVVRGDSAAYFCASSPPGVPYEQYFGPGTRLTVT.

The rearrangement uses TRBV11-2 and TRBJ1-1; D possibly corresponds to TRBD1 (5 bases). The CDR3 consists of 15 residues. V dropped 2 bases and J dropped 5 bases, with 15 bases sitting between them. CDR1 SGHAT and CDR2 FQNNGV come from the germline V gene. The CDR3: CASSLWDGGGTEAFF. Written as DNA, the CDR3 is TGTGCCAGCAGCTTATGGGACGGTGGAGGGACTGAAGCTTTCTTT.

This chain joins TRBV28 and TRBJ2-7, with TRBD1 matching 7 bases. Per the germline V gene, CDR1 is MDHEN and CDR2 is SYDVKM. The CDR3 totals 13 residues. V lost 5 bases to trimming and J lost 5 bases; unmatched junction nucleotides: 6. The CDR3 spells CASSPYRGNEQYV. The CDR3 DNA reads as TGTGCCAGCAGTCCGTACAGGGGAAACGAGCAGTACGTC.

This clonotype was seen a handful of times. This chain joins TRBV9 and TRBJ1-1; D unclear. The V end lost 4 bases, the J end lost 9 bases, and 13 bases lay between the germline ends. The CDR3 is made up of 12 amino acids. CDR1 is SGDLS and CDR2 is YYNGEE in the germline V gene. The CDR3 DNA sequence: TGTGCCAGCAGCCCCCCACGCGGAAAAGCTTTCTTT. This codes for CASSPPRGKAFF.

Turning to this clonotype: This clone may be a read error of a much larger clone one base away. The V call is TRBV7-9, the J call TRBJ1-1; D gene unclear. Per germline, CDR1 SEHNR and CDR2 FQNEAQ (reference sequence). The CDR3 is made up of 15 amino acids. As DNA, the CDR3 is TGTGCCAGCAGCCCGTTCCGGGGTTCGGGCACTGAAGCTTACTTT. Residues: CASSPFRGSGTEAYF.

This clonotype was observed a few times. J is TRBJ1-2 and V is TRBV7-9; D not resolved. V lost 1 base and J lost 4, with 10 bases in between. In germline, CDR1 is SEHNR, CDR2 FQNEAQ (reference sequence). The CDR3 has 14 amino acids. The CDR3 coding sequence is TGTGCCAGCAGCTTAGGGTTTGCGGTCTATGGCTACACCTTC. Its translation: CASSLGFAVYGYTF. The full variable domain, rest sourced from reference TRBV7-9 and TRBJ1-2, is DTGVSQNPRHKITKRGQNVTFRCDPISEHNRLYWYRQTLGQGPEFLTYFQNEAQLEKSRLLSDRFSAERPKGSFSTLEIQRTEQGDSAMYLCASSLGFAVYGYTFGSGTRLTVV.

The chain uses TRBV10-3 and TRBJ1-6; D gene uncertain. The V end lost 5 bases, the J end lost 1 base, and 9 bases lay between the germline ends. This CDR3 contains 15 residues. Germline V CDR1 and CDR2: ENHRY, SYGVKD. CDR3 DNA sequence: TGTGCCATCAGTCTCGGGAGATCCTATAATTCACCCCTCCACTTT. Translation gives CAISLGRSYNSPLHF.

This clonotype has more than one count but fewer than ten. The chain combines TRBV7-2 with TRBJ2-5, with D tentatively TRBD1 (5 bases). V lost 4 bases and J lost 5, with 14 bases in between. The CDR3 runs 14 residues. CDR1 and CDR2 from the germline V gene are SGHTA and FQGNSA. CDR3 nucleotide sequence: TGTGCCAGCAGCTCCCCCAGGGCTTGGGAGACCCAGTACTTC. It translates to CASSSPRAWETQYF.

The chain combines TRBV5-1 with TRBJ1-4, with 7 bases that match TRBD1. V gave up 1 base and J gave up 3 bases; unmatched junction bases: 3. The CDR3 is made up of 15 amino acids. Germline loops: CDR1 SGHRS, CDR2 YFSETQ. CDR3 loop: CASSLQGQPNEKLFF. In DNA, the CDR3 is TGCGCCAGCAGCTTGCAGGGACAGCCTAATGAAAAACTGTTTTTT. Using reference TRBV5-1 and TRBJ1-4 for the parts outside the CDR3, the full variable domain is KAGVTQTPRYLIKTRGQQVTLSCSPISGHRSVSWYQQTPGQGLQFLFEYFSETQRNKGNFPGRFSGRQFSNSRSEMNVSTLELGDSALYLCASSLQGQPNEKLFFGSGTQLSVL.

In its sample, this clonotype was seen a few times. V is TRBV29-1 and J is TRBJ2-3, with D hard to call. The germline CDR1 and CDR2 sequences are SQVTM and ANQGSEA. V was trimmed by 0 bases and J by 6 bases, leaving 13 bases between them. This CDR3 is built from 14 residues. The CDR3 nucleotides are TGCAGCGTTGAAGATGGCCTATTCCCGGATACGCAGTATTTT. As protein: CSVEDGLFPDTQYF.

A few counts support this clonotype. CDR3 sequence reads: CASRYRTGPDTQYF. The CDR3 coding sequence is TGCGCCAGCAGATACAGGACAGGGCCAGATACGCAGTATTTT. This chain links TRBV5-1 with TRBJ2-3; 8 nucleotides agree with TRBD1. This CDR3 is built from 14 residues. Looked up from germline, CDR1 is SGHRS and CDR2 is YFSETQ. After removal of 5 bases from V and 4 bases from J, the junction contained 6 bases not matched to a gene.

This clonotype was counted only a few times. The chain carries TRBV5-1 and TRBJ2-4; TRBD1 matches at 9 bases. The CDR3 is made up of 16 amino acids. The V gene's germline CDR1 is SGHRS and CDR2 YFSETQ. With 3 bases clipped from V and 3 bases from J, the junction kept 7 bases outside the gene matches. CDR3 DNA: TGCGCCAGCAGCTGGGGGGACAGGGAGGACAAAAACATTCAGTACTTC. This gives the protein CASSWGDREDKNIQYF.

The chain employs TRBV5-6 and TRBJ2-7, with D hard to call. Trimming pared 4 bases from V and 2 bases from J, leaving 10 bases between. The CDR3 spans 13 residues. Germline V CDR1 and CDR2: SGHDT, YYEEEE. The CDR3 bases are TGTGCCAGCAGCGATGCGGCTACCTACGAGCAGTACTTC. This codes for CASSDAATYEQYF.

This clonotype was seen a few times. This chain connects TRBV5-1 to TRBJ1-2; TRBD1 is a possible D gene (6 bases). Trimming left V 0 bases short and J 1 base short, with 10 bases between. Germline values: CDR1 SGHRS, CDR2 YFSETQ. This CDR3 region has 15 residues. The CDR3 spells CASSLEAGVNYGYTF. For the CDR3, the DNA is TGCGCCAGCAGCTTGGAGGCAGGGGTTAACTATGGCTACACCTTC.

The sample holds a few counts of this clonotype. The genes are TRBV12-3 or TRBV12-4 and TRBJ1-1; no clear D gene. Trimming shortened V by 2 bases and J by 5 bases, and 15 bases separated the two germline ends. This CDR3 is built from 15 residues. The CDR3 protein is CASSLQSGLRTEAFF. DNA for the CDR3: TGTGCCAGCAGTTTACAGTCCGGGCTTCGGACTGAAGCTTTCTTT.

A few counts support this clonotype. The chain uses TRBV15 and TRBJ1-5; the D is unclear. The CDR3 spans 16 residues. V was shortened by 4 bases and J by 3 bases, with 16 bases between the two germline ends. Germline lookup yields CDR1 LNHNV and CDR2 YYDKDF (reference sequence). The CDR3 is CATSNRQSSDNQPQHF. DNA of the CDR3: TGTGCCACCAGCAATAGGCAGTCTTCGGACAATCAGCCCCAGCATTTT.

This clonotype appeared many times. The rearrangement links TRBV7-2 to TRBJ1-2; D not resolved. V lost 1 base and J lost 4, with 4 bases in between. The CDR3 runs 12 residues. CDR1 is SGHTA and CDR2 is FQGNSA in the germline V gene. For the CDR3, the DNA is TGTGCCAGCAGCTTAGGGGGCTATGGCTACACCTTC. Its protein is CASSLGGYGYTF.

The chain carries TRBV18 and TRBJ1-1; D not certain. Trimming shortened V by 3 bases and J by 1 base, and 9 bases separated the two germline ends. The germline V gene encodes CDR1 KGHSH and CDR2 LQKENI. This CDR3 has 14 amino acids. The CDR3 here is CASSPKRANTEAFF. The CDR3 DNA follows: TGTGCCAGCTCACCCAAGCGGGCGAACACTGAAGCTTTCTTT.

In its sample, this clonotype was seen a few times. The V gene is TRBV18, the J gene TRBJ1-2, with TRBD1 matching over 7 bases. The germline V gene has CDR1 KGHSH and CDR2 LQKENI. This CDR3 is 16 amino acids long. Trimming removed 3 bases from V and 8 bases from J; junction bases left unmatched: 15. The DNA of the CDR3 is TGTGCCAGCTCACCCGGACAGGAATTACTTAAGAGAGGCTACACCTTC. This translates into CASSPGQELLKRGYTF.

Comment on this clonotype: An end of the junction differs from the germline gene, which may be a read error. The CDR3: CASSPERGGTDTQYF. The CDR3 DNA reads as TGTGCCAGCAGTCCGGAAAGGGGTGGCACAGATACGCAGTATTTT. The gene calls are TRBV4-3 and TRBJ2-3; maybe TRBD1 (5 bases). The CDR3 runs to 15 residues. The germline gives CDR1 LGHNA, CDR2 YSLEER.

This clonotype was observed a handful of times. The rearrangement links TRBV7-8 to TRBJ2-7; 7 nucleotides match TRBD1. CDR1 and CDR2 from the germline V gene are SGHVS and FQNEAQ. The V gene end was trimmed by 5 bases and the J gene end by 3 bases; junction bases not matched to a gene: 4. This CDR3 has 13 amino acids. CDR3 loop: CASSARTGYEQYV. DNA of the CDR3: TGTGCCAGCAGCGCAAGGACAGGCTACGAGCAGTACGTC.

CDR3 in DNA: TGCAGCGTTCACGCAGTCGGGGGGATAGCCAAAAACATTCAGTACTTC. It is translated as CSVHAVGGIAKNIQYF. The gene calls are TRBV29-1 and TRBJ2-4; 7 bases are shared with TRBD2. The CDR3 is 16 amino acids. Germline CDR1 SQVTM, CDR2 ANQGSEA. The V gene end was trimmed by 5 bases and the J gene end by 0 bases; junction bases not matched to a gene: 10. The variable domain in full, with the rest retrieved from reference TRBV29-1 and TRBJ2-4, is SAVISQKPSRDICQRGTSLTIQCQVDSQVTMMFWYRQQPGQSLTLIATANQGSEATYESGFVIDKFPISRPNLTFSTLTVSNMSPEDSSIYLCSVHAVGGIAKNIQYFGAGTRLSVL.

The chain recombines TRBV4-1 with TRBJ2-7, with D perhaps TRBD1 (6 bases). Germline lookup yields CDR1 MGHRA and CDR2 YSYEKL. CDR3 size: 17 residues. V dropped 0 bases and J dropped 1 base, with 16 bases sitting between them. The CDR3 spells CASSQERRTASSYEQYF. The CDR3 coding sequence is TGCGCCAGCAGCCAAGAAAGGAGGACAGCCTCTTCCTACGAGCAGTACTTC.

The CDR3 loop reads CASSHGTGVETQYF. DNA of the CDR3: TGCGCCAGCAGCCACGGGACAGGGGTTGAGACCCAGTACTTC. The V call is TRBV5-1, the J call TRBJ2-5; 10 bases match TRBD1. J lost 5 bases, V lost 4 bases, and 5 bases had no gene match. CDR3 size: 14 residues. Germline CDR1 reads SGHRS; CDR2 reads YFSETQ.

A few counts support this clonotype. CDR3 sequence (DNA): TGCAGCGTCGAAAACGCCTTCACTGAGACCCAGTACTTC. Translating gives CSVENAFTETQYF. The V gene is TRBV29-1, the J gene TRBJ2-5; D not resolved. Trimming stripped 6 bases from V and 5 bases from J, with 16 bases between. CDR3 length equals 13 residues. Germline CDR1 and CDR2: SQVTM and ANQGSEA.

This rearrangement joins TRBV7-9 to TRBJ1-5; D not certain. Trimming cost V 3 bases and J 4 bases, with 7 bases left between them. Germline CDR1 reads SEHNR; CDR2 reads FQNEAQ (reference sequence). CDR3 length: 13 residues. CDR3 coding DNA: TGTGCCAGCAGCTTCACGATTAATCAGCCCCAGCATTTT. Protein sequence: CASSFTINQPQHF.

This clonotype has just a few counts. The rearrangement joins TRBV7-9 to TRBJ2-5; TRBD2 aligns across 11 bases. The CDR3 is 17 amino acids. Germline trimming cut 2 bases from V and 0 bases from J; bases unmatched to any gene: 5. Germline lookup yields CDR1 SEHNR and CDR2 FQNEAQ (reference sequence). The CDR3 is CASSLMGLAVYQETQYF. CDR3 coding DNA: TGTGCCAGCAGCTTAATGGGACTAGCGGTTTACCAAGAGACCCAGTACTTC.